These 25 T cell receptor beta chains originate from one sample sequenced in a study of Graves' ophthalmopathy and Graves' hyperthyroidism. Transcripts of RNA were the source for amplifying TCR beta CDR3 regions. HTBI primers were employed in first-round RT-PCR, then a second-round multiplex PCR followed. TCRdb reprocessed the multiplex PCR reads via MiXCR and lists one record per CDR3 protein. The sample lists approximately 210,000 distinct CDR3 sequences, roughly a fifth occurring once. Source material: peripheral blood. These TCRs come from a woman aged 50 to 60 with Graves' ophthalmopathy.

This clonotype appeared many times. The chain is built from TRBV5-1 and TRBJ2-5, with 9 bases matching TRBD1. Germline values: CDR1 SGHRS, CDR2 YFSETQ. V was clipped by 4 bases and J by 7 bases; unmatched bases: 11. CDR3 length equals 15 residues. The CDR3 coding sequence is TGCGCCAGCAGCGAATTGGGACAGGGCAAGGGGACCCAGTACTTC. Protein: CASSELGQGKGTQYF.

This chain connects TRBV6-1 to TRBJ1-1; D remains ambiguous. Germline CDR1 reads MNHNS; CDR2 reads SASEGT. The CDR3 is 16 amino acids. Between the trimmed V and J ends, which lost 5 bases and 3 bases, there was a span of 19 bases. The chain's CDR3 is CASSRSLDRGYTEAFF. DNA of the CDR3: TGTGCCAGCAGTAGGAGCCTGGACCGAGGGTACACTGAAGCTTTCTTT.

The table lists this clonotype with many counts. The V gene is TRBV12-3 or TRBV12-4, the J gene TRBJ2-7; 7 nucleotides match TRBD2. The V segment lost 4 bases and the J segment 0 bases; nucleotides outside the gene matches: 6. This CDR3 is 15 amino acids long. CDR3 sequence (DNA): TGTGCCAGCAGTTGGGACTACGCGTCCTCCTACGAGCAGTACTTC. Encoded protein: CASSWDYASSYEQYF.

This clonotype was counted at least ten times. V gene TRBV2 combines with J gene TRBJ2-7; D is perhaps TRBD2 (5 bases). Germline V gives CDR1 SNHLY, CDR2 FYNNEI. CDR3 length equals 14 residues. V lost 7 bases, J lost 6 bases, and 19 bases lay in between. This CDR3 reads CASIPRLRGAEQYF. Written as DNA, the CDR3 is TGTGCCAGCATCCCCCGACTTCGGGGAGCCGAGCAGTACTTC.

This clonotype was seen repeatedly, ten times or more. This sequence joins TRBV28 and TRBJ1-2, with D perhaps TRBD1 (5 bases). V was shortened by 6 bases and J by 5 bases, with 16 bases between the two germline ends. Per germline, CDR1 MDHEN and CDR2 SYDVKM. The CDR3 contains 14 residues. The CDR3 nucleotides are TGTGCCAGCAGGTTCGGACACAGTACTTATGGCTACACCTTC. The encoded protein is CASRFGHSTYGYTF.

This clonotype was counted many times. The chain combines TRBV5-1 with TRBJ2-7; TRBD2 might be the D (6 bases). This CDR3 region has 13 residues. Germline V lookup: CDR1 SGHRS, CDR2 YFSETQ. V dropped 7 bases and J dropped 5 bases, with 16 bases sitting between them. The CDR3 sequence is CASRSEGGHEQYF. CDR3 coding DNA: TGCGCCAGCCGCTCCGAGGGAGGCCACGAGCAGTACTTC.

In this sample, this clonotype turned up many times. V usage is TRBV7-9 and J usage is TRBJ1-6, with a weak D call TRBD1 (5 bases). Germline values: CDR1 SEHNR, CDR2 FQNEAQ (reference sequence). The CDR3 has 16 residues. V shed 4 bases and J shed 9 bases, with 19 bases lying between them. The CDR3 DNA reads TGTGCCAGCAGCTCCCTTCCGGGACTGGGGATTTCACCCCTCCACTTT. Its translation: CASSSLPGLGISPLHF.

This clonotype was recorded many times. The CDR3 DNA sequence: TGTGCCAGCAGCCCCCCCGGTGGGTCTAGCGGCAAGACCCAGTACTTC. Amino acid sequence: CASSPPGGSSGKTQYF. V and J are TRBV7-6 and TRBJ2-5, with 7 bases identical to TRBD2. The V and J ends lost 5 bases and 6 bases, in that order; junction bases with no gene match: 15. This CDR3 region has 16 residues. Germline loops: CDR1 SGHVS, CDR2 FNYEAQ. The full variable domain, its missing parts supplied by reference TRBV7-6 and TRBJ2-5, is GAGVSQSPRYKVTKRGQDVALRCDPISGHVSLYWYRQALGQGPEFLTYFNYEAQQDKSGLPNDRFSAERPEGSISTLTIQRTEQRDSAMYRCASSPPGGSSGKTQYFGPGTRLLVL.

Ten or more counts support this clonotype. V usage is TRBV28 and J usage is TRBJ2-4, with no clear D. Germline loops: CDR1 MDHEN, CDR2 SYDVKM. This CDR3 spans 15 amino acids. V was shortened by 5 bases and J by 0 bases, with 11 bases between the two germline ends. In nucleotides, the CDR3 is TGTGCCAGCAGTATATCGATTCTAGCCAAAAACATTCAGTACTTC. It encodes CASSISILAKNIQYF.

The rearrangement uses TRBV9 and TRBJ1-2; D gene ambiguous. V lost 4 bases, J lost 8 bases, and 9 bases lay in between. This CDR3 has 11 amino acids. Germline V gene sequence: CDR1 SGDLS, CDR2 YYNGEE. The CDR3 loop reads CASSREEGYTF. In DNA, the CDR3 is TGTGCCAGCAGCAGGGAAGAAGGCTACACCTTC.

The chain carries TRBV19 and TRBJ2-6; D is unclear. The CDR3 runs 15 residues. The germline V gene has CDR1 LNHDA and CDR2 SQIVND (reference sequence). V lost 7 bases and J 2 bases, leaving 12 bases between the germline ends. CDR3 nucleotides: TGTGCCAGTACTCCCGAGACCCCTGGGGCCAACGTCCTGACTTTC. Its translation is CASTPETPGANVLTF.

This clonotype occurred many times. This chain links TRBV11-1 with TRBJ2-5; D gene uncertain. Germline V lookup: CDR1 SGHAT, CDR2 FQDESV (reference sequence). Trimming left V 1 base short and J 1 base short, with 16 bases between. The CDR3 has 17 amino acids. The CDR3 DNA sequence: TGTGCCAGCAGCTTAGAAGGCCCTAAGACGGGCCAAGAGACCCAGTACTTC. This gives the protein CASSLEGPKTGQETQYF. The whole variable domain, remainder taken from reference TRBV11-1 and TRBJ2-5, is EAEVAQSPRYKITEKSQAVAFWCDPISGHATLYWYRQILGQGPELLVQFQDESVVDDSQLPKDRFSAERLKGVDSTLKIQPAELGDSAMYLCASSLEGPKTGQETQYFGPGTRLLVL.

This clonotype showed up just a few times. A single base separates this from a much larger clone, so it may be a read error. This rearrangement joins TRBV3-1 to TRBJ2-7; D perhaps matches TRBD2 (5 bases). CDR1 and CDR2 (germline): LGHDT, YNNKEL (reference sequence). The CDR3 has 14 residues. V lost 0 bases and J lost 8, with 14 bases in between. The CDR3 DNA is TGTGCCAGCAGCCAAGATATTTTTTCGGGGAAGCAGTACTTC. Residues: CASSQDIFSGKQYF.

This clonotype showed up many times. The CDR3 loop is CSASWGRGTEAFF. CDR3 nucleotides: TGCAGTGCTAGTTGGGGGCGGGGGACTGAAGCTTTCTTT. This sequence joins TRBV20-1 and TRBJ1-1, with D maybe TRBD1 (6 bases). Trimming stripped 3 bases from V and 5 bases from J, with 13 bases between. This CDR3 has 13 amino acids. The germline V gene encodes CDR1 DFQATT and CDR2 SNEGSKA (reference sequence).

This chain joins TRBV9 and TRBJ1-6, with D tentatively TRBD1 (6 bases). CDR3 size: 14 residues. The germline V and J ends were trimmed by 4 bases and 7 bases, with 12 bases remaining between them. CDR1 SGDLS and CDR2 YYNGEE come from the germline V gene. CDR3: CASSKQGRNSPLHF. CDR3 nucleotide sequence: TGTGCCAGCAGCAAACAGGGTCGAAATTCACCCCTCCACTTT.

This clonotype was seen at least ten times. The gene calls are TRBV25-1 and TRBJ2-7; D is ambiguous. CDR1 MGHDK and CDR2 SYGVNS come from the germline V gene. Trimming removed 1 base from V and 0 bases from J, with 4 bases in between. CDR3 length: 13 amino acids. CDR3 residues: CASSEWSSYEQYF. The CDR3 DNA reads as TGTGCCAGCAGTGAATGGAGCTCCTACGAGCAGTACTTC.

V and J are TRBV20-1 and TRBJ2-7; D is perhaps TRBD1 or TRBD2 (5 bases each). CDR3 length equals 13 residues. Trimming stripped 5 bases from V and 2 bases from J, with 13 bases between. Germline V gene data show CDR1 as DFQATT and CDR2 as SNEGSKA (reference sequence). CDR3 in amino acids: CSALGTDTYEQYF. The CDR3 nucleotides are TGCAGTGCTCTCGGGACGGATACCTACGAGCAGTACTTC.

This clonotype was recorded at least ten times. The CDR3 loop reads CASSRDFYEQYF. Written as DNA, the CDR3 is TGTGCCAGCAGCCGGGATTTCTACGAGCAGTACTTC. The chain is built from TRBV6-1 and TRBJ2-7; maybe TRBD2 (5 bases). Germline V lookup: CDR1 MNHNS, CDR2 SASEGT. The CDR3 sequence is 12 residues long. Trimming stripped 6 bases from V and 3 bases from J, with 9 bases between.

This clonotype showed up many times. The rearrangement uses TRBV30 and TRBJ2-7, with a possible D match to TRBD2 (5 bases). The CDR3 runs to 14 residues. The V gene lost 5 bases and the J gene lost 1 base, with 15 bases spanning the gap. CDR1 and CDR2 from the germline V gene are GTSNPN and SVGIG (reference sequence). The CDR3 is CAWRAGGPSYEQYF. The CDR3 DNA is TGTGCCTGGCGGGCAGGCGGGCCGTCCTACGAGCAGTACTTC.

The CDR3 is CASSPPGGHQETQYF. Here the CDR3 DNA reads TGTGCCAGCAGCCCCCCCGGGGGACACCAAGAGACCCAGTACTTC. The V call is TRBV3-1, the J call TRBJ2-5; perhaps TRBD2 as D (6 bases). Germline assignment: CDR1 LGHDT and CDR2 YNNKEL (reference sequence). This CDR3 is built from 15 residues. Trimming stripped 4 bases from V and 0 bases from J, with 12 bases between.

This clonotype was seen ten or more times. V is TRBV6-1 and J is TRBJ2-4; 10 positions agree with TRBD1. The CDR3 extends over 17 amino acids. The germline gives CDR1 MNHNS, CDR2 SASEGT. The J segment lost 7 bases and the V segment lost 3 bases, leaving 12 bases of the junction unmatched. Written as DNA, the CDR3 is TGTGCCAGCAGTGACTACCGGGACAGGGGTGAGGTGAACATTCAGTACTTC. Protein product: CASSDYRDRGEVNIQYF.

A word on this clonotype: The junction shows a germline mismatch at one end, possibly a read error. The chain employs TRBV6-1 and TRBJ2-7; tentatively, D is TRBD1 (6 bases). Germline assignment: CDR1 MNHNS and CDR2 SASEGT. CDR3 length equals 13 residues. The CDR3 region has the DNA TGTGCCAGCGGTGAGGGGGACTCCTACGAGCAGTACTTC. Its protein product is CASGEGDSYEQYF.

This clonotype has at least ten counts. The V gene is TRBV7-9, the J gene TRBJ2-7, with a weak D call TRBD1 (5 bases). V lost 5 bases to trimming and J lost 1 base, with 6 bases between them. This CDR3 is 12 amino acids long. Germline values: CDR1 SEHNR, CDR2 FQNEAQ (reference sequence). CDR3 nucleotides: TGTGCCAGCAGCCGACAGTCCTACGAGCAGTACTTC. Residues: CASSRQSYEQYF.

This clonotype was picked up many times. The chain employs TRBV12-3 or TRBV12-4 and TRBJ2-1; tentatively, D is TRBD2 (5 bases). The ends were cut back, 5 bases at V and 2 bases at J, with 13 bases in the middle. The CDR3 length is 15 residues. The CDR3 DNA is TGTGCCAGCAGTCCGGGAAAAGGGCCCTACAATGAGCAGTTCTTC. The encoded protein is CASSPGKGPYNEQFF.

This clonotype has at least ten counts. J is TRBJ2-7 and V is TRBV20-1; D may be TRBD2 (6 bases). CDR3 size: 15 residues. Trimming cost V 1 base and J 0 bases, with 13 bases left between them. CDR1 is DFQATT and CDR2 is SNEGSKA in the germline V gene (reference sequence). The CDR3 bases are TGCAGTGCTAGAGCACCTGCGGGACGCTCCTACGAGCAGTACTTC. Residues: CSARAPAGRSYEQYF.